The 24 T cell receptor beta chains given below trace back to one sample, sequenced in a study of blood T cell repertoires in COVID-19. Profiling relied on immunoSEQ multiplex PCR, and the TCRdb table lists in-frame clones only, not all of them. Here the sample spans about 160,000 clones, 80% to 90% being singletons. The specimen was peripheral blood. The receptors were gathered from a woman between 55 and 75 years old who had recovered from COVID-19.

The genes are TRBV19 and TRBJ1-5; tentatively, D is TRBD1 (6 bases). Germline-derived CDR1 and CDR2 are LNHDA and SQIVND (reference sequence). V was shortened by 6 bases and J by 3 bases, with 9 bases between the two germline ends. This CDR3 is built from 13 residues. CDR3 loop: CASSDRHNQPQHF. CDR3 sequence (DNA): TGTGCCAGTAGCGACAGGCACAATCAGCCCCAGCATTTT.

V usage is TRBV11-2 and J usage is TRBJ2-7; D ambiguous. In germline, CDR1 is SGHAT, CDR2 FQNNGV. Trimming stripped 0 bases from V and 9 bases from J, with 9 bases between. CDR3 length: 12 amino acids. CDR3 amino acids: CASSLDQRLQYF. The CDR3, as DNA: TGTGCCAGCAGCTTAGATCAGAGGTTGCAGTACTTC.

This clone was counted a few times. This sequence joins TRBV19 and TRBJ2-2, with D tentatively TRBD2 (7 bases). V lost 3 bases and J 5 bases, leaving 16 bases between the germline ends. The germline V gene encodes CDR1 LNHDA and CDR2 SQIVND (reference sequence). The CDR3 totals 16 residues. The CDR3 loop reads CASSIGKRGATGELFF. CDR3 coding DNA: TGTGCCAGTAGTATTGGGAAACGGGGGGCGACCGGGGAGCTGTTTTTT.

This clone was observed a handful of times. The CDR3: CASSQAPGGNQPQHF. CDR3 bases: TGCGCCAGCAGCCAAGCCCCGGGGGGGAATCAGCCCCAGCATTTT. The chain uses TRBV4-3 and TRBJ1-5; weak D call: TRBD1 (5 bases). This CDR3 has 15 residues. Germline V gene data show CDR1 as LGHNA and CDR2 as YSLEER. V was clipped by 1 base and J by 4 bases, with 11 bases between them.

The CDR3 loop reads CASSIRDRYGNEQFF. CDR3 coding DNA: TGTGCCAGTAGTATACGAGACAGGTATGGCAATGAGCAGTTCTTC. The V gene is TRBV19, the J gene TRBJ2-1; a possible D gene is TRBD1 (6 bases). Germline CDR1 LNHDA, CDR2 SQIVND (reference sequence). Trimming cost V 2 bases and J 6 bases, with 14 bases left between them. The CDR3 is made up of 15 amino acids.

The chain links TRBV6-5 to TRBJ2-3, with 7 bases matching TRBD2. V shed 6 bases and J 4 bases; nucleotides not matched to a gene: 7. CDR1 MNHEY and CDR2 SVGAGI come from the germline V gene. The CDR3 has 14 residues. Written as DNA, the CDR3 is TGTGCCAGCAGCCGCGGGGGTGCGCCAGATACGCAGTATTTT. The encoded protein is CASSRGGAPDTQYF.

The genes are TRBV7-9 and TRBJ1-2; D gene uncertain. The CDR3 length is 13 residues. The V end was cut by 1 base, the J end by 7 bases, with 10 bases between. Germline assignment: CDR1 SEHNR and CDR2 FQNEAQ (reference sequence). The CDR3 here is CASSLDPTGGYTF. The CDR3 DNA reads as TGTGCCAGCAGCTTAGACCCAACGGGTGGCTACACCTTC.

The V call is TRBV21-1, the J call TRBJ1-1. TRBV21-1 is a pseudogene. The length of the CDR3 is 19 residues. The CDR3 DNA is TGTGCCAGCATCGAAGGGGAGGGGTTCGGATGTTCGGGCGACACTGAAGCTTTCTTT. As protein: CASIEGEGFGCSGDTEAFF.

The V and J genes are TRBV3-1 (or the pseudogene TRBV3-2) and TRBJ1-2, with 8 bases identical to TRBD1. V shed 4 bases and J 3 bases; nucleotides not matched to a gene: 4. Germline-derived CDR1 and CDR2 are LGHDT and YNNKEL (reference sequence). The CDR3 covers 14 residues. The CDR3: CASSRTGRDYGYTF. The CDR3 region has the DNA TGTGCCAGCAGCCGGACAGGGCGTGACTATGGCTACACCTTC.

The chain couples TRBV3-1 (or the pseudogene TRBV3-2) to TRBJ2-5; 9 bases are a match to TRBD2. The V segment lost 6 bases and the J segment 5 bases; nucleotides outside the gene matches: 7. Germline-derived CDR1 and CDR2 are LGHDT and YNNKEL (reference sequence). CDR3 size: 14 residues. The CDR3 loop is CASSSLSGGETQYF. CDR3 DNA: TGTGCCAGCAGTAGCCTAAGCGGGGGGGAGACCCAGTACTTC.

Worth noting for this clone: Additional DNA sequences in this sample encode the identical CDR3. The V gene is TRBV10-3, the J gene TRBJ1-1; a weak D match, TRBD1 (5 bases). The V and J ends lost 6 bases and 2 bases respectively, with 10 bases between them. Germline V gene sequence: CDR1 ENHRY, CDR2 SYGVKD. The CDR3 consists of 13 residues. In DNA, the CDR3 is TGTGCCATCAGCCCCGGGGGTAACACTGAAGCTTTCTTT. Amino acid sequence: CAISPGGNTEAFF.

The rearrangement uses TRBV7-8 and TRBJ2-5; unclear D gene. Germline lookup yields CDR1 SGHVS and CDR2 FQNEAQ. Trimming stripped 4 bases from V and 2 bases from J, with 11 bases between. The length of the CDR3 is 14 residues. The chain's CDR3 is CASSSYSKQETQYF. As DNA, the CDR3 is TGTGCCAGCAGCTCATACAGCAAGCAAGAGACCCAGTACTTC.

As for this clone: Other DNA sequences of this sample code for an identical CDR3. The J gene is TRBJ1-5, the V gene TRBV6-5; the match to TRBD1 covers 7 bases. The CDR3 has 15 amino acids. Germline lookup yields CDR1 MNHEY and CDR2 SVGAGI. V was clipped by 4 bases and J by 4 bases; unmatched bases: 7. The CDR3 loop reads CASSSRQGGNQPQHF. The CDR3 region has the DNA TGTGCCAGCAGTTCCCGACAGGGAGGAAATCAGCCCCAGCATTTT.

The chain uses TRBV5-6 and TRBJ1-4, with 10 bases that match TRBD1. V lost 3 bases, J lost 10 bases, and 6 bases stayed unmatched. The CDR3 has 14 residues. Germline CDR1 is SGHDT and CDR2 is YYEEEE. The CDR3 region has the DNA TGTGCCAGCAGCTCTGGGACAGGGGCGGGAAAACTGTTTTTT. The encoded protein is CASSSGTGAGKLFF.

The chain employs TRBV19 and TRBJ2-1; 7 nucleotides match TRBD2. The CDR3 spans 13 residues. Trimming removed 6 bases from V and 4 bases from J; junction bases left unmatched: 3. Germline CDR1 is LNHDA and CDR2 is SQIVND (reference sequence). CDR3 nucleotides: TGTGCCAGTAGGAATAGCGGGTACAATGAGCAGTTCTTC. Translated, it gives CASRNSGYNEQFF.

The V and J genes are TRBV5-1 and TRBJ2-1; D remains ambiguous. Deletions cut 4 bases from V and 6 bases from J, with 8 bases between. The CDR3 length is 12 residues. The germline V gene encodes CDR1 SGHRS and CDR2 YFSETQ. The CDR3 spells CASSMRGNEQFF. The CDR3 DNA is TGCGCCAGCAGCATGCGTGGCAATGAGCAGTTCTTC.

The chain uses TRBV24-1 and TRBJ2-5; D unclear. V gave up 7 bases and J gave up 0 bases, with 8 bases separating them. Germline V gene sequence: CDR1 KGHDR, CDR2 SFDVKD. The CDR3 extends over 13 amino acids. The CDR3 protein is CATSDLYQETQYF. CDR3 sequence (DNA): TGTGCCACCAGCGATCTGTACCAAGAGACCCAGTACTTC.

The chain uses TRBV5-1 and TRBJ2-1, with 9 bases that match TRBD2. From germline, CDR1 is SGHRS and CDR2 YFSETQ. The V segment lost 3 bases and the J segment 10 bases; nucleotides outside the gene matches: 11. The CDR3 covers 15 residues. CDR3 loop: CASSYDSGGLSEQFF. CDR3 DNA sequence: TGCGCCAGCAGCTATGATAGCGGGGGTCTCTCGGAGCAGTTCTTC.

The chain recombines TRBV3-1 (or the pseudogene TRBV3-2) with TRBJ2-7; D is possibly TRBD1 (6 bases). This CDR3 contains 14 residues. Per the germline V gene, CDR1 is LGHDT and CDR2 is YNNKEL (reference sequence). Trimming took 1 base from V and 0 from J, leaving 7 bases between them. The CDR3, as DNA: TGTGCCAGCAGCCAAGGAGGGGGCTCCTACGAGCAGTACTTC. The encoded protein is CASSQGGGSYEQYF.

The rearrangement uses TRBV5-4 and TRBJ1-3; D remains unclear. Germline values: CDR1 SGHNT, CDR2 YYREEE (reference sequence). This CDR3 is 16 amino acids long. V lost 2 bases, J lost 2 bases, and 14 bases lay in between. Here the CDR3 DNA reads TGTGCCAGCAGCTTCAATAACAGATTTGCTGGAAACACCATATATTTT. Amino acid sequence: CASSFNNRFAGNTIYF.

The chain employs TRBV18 and TRBJ1-5; 9 bases are shared with TRBD1. V trimming: 8 bases; J trimming: 2 bases; junction bases outside the gene matches: 4. This CDR3 contains 14 residues. Germline lookup yields CDR1 KGHSH and CDR2 LQKENI. In DNA form, the CDR3 reads TGTGCCAGCGGACGGACAGGGGGCAATCAGCCCCAGCATTTT. This sequence encodes CASGRTGGNQPQHF.

The chain combines TRBV6-6 with TRBJ1-2, with D possibly matching TRBD1 (5 bases). V lost 2 bases and J 4 bases, leaving 14 bases between the germline ends. CDR1 is MNHNY and CDR2 is SVGAGI in the germline V gene (reference sequence). The CDR3 runs to 15 residues. The CDR3 loop is CASSYRPDSFYGYTF. As DNA, the CDR3 is TGTGCCAGCAGTTACCGACCCGACAGTTTCTATGGCTACACCTTC.

The CDR3 here is CASSLTKAQGGTQYF. For the CDR3, the DNA is TGTGCCAGCAGCTTAACGAAGGCCCAGGGGGGGACCCAGTACTTC. The chain is built from TRBV11-2 and TRBJ2-5; D is perhaps TRBD1 (7 bases). The germline V gene encodes CDR1 SGHAT and CDR2 FQNNGV. V lost 2 bases and J 7 bases, leaving 17 bases between the germline ends. The CDR3 runs 15 residues.

The chain carries TRBV15 and TRBJ1-5; D is ambiguous. This CDR3 has 16 amino acids. Germline lookup yields CDR1 LNHNV and CDR2 YYDKDF (reference sequence). V lost 0 bases, J lost 0 bases, and 9 bases lay in between. The CDR3 nucleotides are TGTGCCACCAGCAGAGAGGGGAGGATTAGCAATCAGCCCCAGCATTTT. Its protein is CATSREGRISNQPQHF.